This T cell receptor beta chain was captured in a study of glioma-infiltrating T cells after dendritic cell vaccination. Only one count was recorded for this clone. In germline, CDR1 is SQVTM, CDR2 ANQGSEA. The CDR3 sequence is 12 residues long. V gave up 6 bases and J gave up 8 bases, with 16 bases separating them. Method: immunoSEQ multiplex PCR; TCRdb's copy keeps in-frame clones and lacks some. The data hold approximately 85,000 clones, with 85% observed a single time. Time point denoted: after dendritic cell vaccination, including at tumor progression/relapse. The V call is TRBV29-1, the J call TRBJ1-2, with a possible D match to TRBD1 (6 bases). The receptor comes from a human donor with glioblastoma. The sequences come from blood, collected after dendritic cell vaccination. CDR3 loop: CSVAFGGEGYTF. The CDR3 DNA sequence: TGCAGCGTCGCTTTTGGGGGCGAAGGCTACACCTTC.